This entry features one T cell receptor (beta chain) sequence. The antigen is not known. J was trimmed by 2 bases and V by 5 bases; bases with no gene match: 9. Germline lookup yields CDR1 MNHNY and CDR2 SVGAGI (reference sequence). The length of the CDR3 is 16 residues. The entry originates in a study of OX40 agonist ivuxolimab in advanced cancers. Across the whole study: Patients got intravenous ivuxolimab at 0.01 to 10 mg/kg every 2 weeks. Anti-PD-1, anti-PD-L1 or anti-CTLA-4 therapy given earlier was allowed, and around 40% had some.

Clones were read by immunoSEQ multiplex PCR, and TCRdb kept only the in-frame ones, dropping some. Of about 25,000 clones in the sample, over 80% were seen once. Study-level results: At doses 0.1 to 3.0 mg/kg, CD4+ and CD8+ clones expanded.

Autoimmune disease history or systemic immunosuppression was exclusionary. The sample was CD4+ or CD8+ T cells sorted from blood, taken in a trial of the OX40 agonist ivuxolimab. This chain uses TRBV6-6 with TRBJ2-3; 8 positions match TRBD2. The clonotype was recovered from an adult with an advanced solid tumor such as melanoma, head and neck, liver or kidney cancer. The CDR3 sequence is CASSVMAGGITDTQYF. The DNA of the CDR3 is TGTGCCAGCAGTGTCATGGCGGGGGGAATCACAGATACGCAGTATTTT.